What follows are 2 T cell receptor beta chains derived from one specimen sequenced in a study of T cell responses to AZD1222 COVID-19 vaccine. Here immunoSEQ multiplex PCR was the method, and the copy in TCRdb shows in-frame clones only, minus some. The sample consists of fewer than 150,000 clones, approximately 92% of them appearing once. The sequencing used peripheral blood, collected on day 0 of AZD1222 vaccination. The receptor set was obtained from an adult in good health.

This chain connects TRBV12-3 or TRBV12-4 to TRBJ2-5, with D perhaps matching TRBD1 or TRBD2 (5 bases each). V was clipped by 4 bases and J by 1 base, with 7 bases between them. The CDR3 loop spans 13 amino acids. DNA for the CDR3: TGTGCCAGCAGTTGGGGGATCCAAGAGACCCAGTACTTC. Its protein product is CASSWGIQETQYF.

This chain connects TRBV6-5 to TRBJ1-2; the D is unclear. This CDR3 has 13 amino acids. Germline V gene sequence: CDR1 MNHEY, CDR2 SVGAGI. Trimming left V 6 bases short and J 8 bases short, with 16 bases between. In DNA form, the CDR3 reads TGTGCCAGCAGCACGCCATCTACCCTGGGCTACACCTTC. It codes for CASSTPSTLGYTF.